Listed here are 14 T cell receptor beta chains from one sample, sequenced in a study of T-cell reconstitution after alpha-beta-depleted transplantation in children. It was with unique molecular identifiers that the TCRbeta library was prepared. Each CDR3 protein is one row after TCRdb ran MiXCR on the PCR reads. The table has around 370,000 distinct CDR3 sequences, around 15% seen once. Sequenced here: PBMCs, mostly from graft donor cells, sampled 360 days after TCRalphabeta/CD19-depleted stem cell transplant. The receptors come from a male patient aged 2-9 years who had a stem cell transplant for acute lymphoblastic leukemia, so the T cells may come from the graft donor.

This clonotype was counted once. This sequence may be a read error, since a much larger clone differs from it by one base. V is TRBV20-1 and J is TRBJ2-7; 9 bases line up with TRBD1. Looked up from germline, CDR1 is DFQATT and CDR2 is SNEGSKA (reference sequence). The CDR3 totals 13 residues. The CDR3: CSALRQGGYAQYF. CDR3 in DNA: TGCAGTGCTTTGAGACAGGGGGGTTACGCGCAGTACTTC.

The table lists this clonotype with a few counts. This chain joins TRBV11-2 and TRBJ2-7; 8 bases align to TRBD2. Germline assignment: CDR1 SGHAT and CDR2 FQNNGV. Unmatched junction bases numbered 4, after V lost 1 base and J lost 2 bases. The CDR3 covers 15 residues. Written as DNA, the CDR3 is TGTGCCAGCAGCTTAGTCAGGCGGGAGGCCTACGAGCAGTACTTC. Amino acid sequence: CASSLVRREAYEQYF.

The V and J genes are TRBV11-2 and TRBJ2-6; D may be TRBD2 (5 bases). There are 14 residues in the CDR3. Germline V CDR1 and CDR2: SGHAT, FQNNGV. V lost 1 base to trimming and J lost 5 bases, with 6 bases between them. DNA of the CDR3: TGTGCCAGCAGCTTAGGAGGGTGGGCCAACGTCCTGACTTTC. It encodes CASSLGGWANVLTF.

This clonotype has more than one count but fewer than ten. This sequence joins TRBV5-1 and TRBJ2-7; 9 nucleotides align to TRBD1. J was trimmed by 3 bases and V by 0 bases; bases with no gene match: 4. CDR3 length: 15 residues. CDR1 SGHRS and CDR2 YFSETQ come from the germline V gene. The DNA for the CDR3 is TGCGCCAGCAGCTTGGGCCGGGACAGGGACTACGAGCAGTACTTC. This translates into CASSLGRDRDYEQYF. The whole variable domain, remainder taken from reference TRBV5-1 and TRBJ2-7, is KAGVTQTPRYLIKTRGQQVTLSCSPISGHRSVSWYQQTPGQGLQFLFEYFSETQRNKGNFPGRFSGRQFSNSRSEMNVSTLELGDSALYLCASSLGRDRDYEQYFGPGTRLTVT.

This clonotype was found many times. The chain employs TRBV28 and TRBJ2-4; TRBD2 aligns across 8 bases. Germline CDR1 is MDHEN and CDR2 is SYDVKM. This CDR3 has 17 amino acids. The V segment lost 2 bases and the J segment 3 bases; nucleotides outside the gene matches: 9. CDR3 sequence reads: CASSLGREVNGKNIQYF. The CDR3 DNA follows: TGTGCCAGCAGTTTAGGGCGGGAGGTAAATGGCAAAAACATTCAGTACTTC. The whole variable domain, remainder taken from reference TRBV28 and TRBJ2-4, is DVKVTQSSRYLVKRTGEKVFLECVQDMDHENMFWYRQDPGLGLRLIYFSYDVKMKEKGDIPEGYSVSREKKERFSLILESASTNQTSMYLCASSLGREVNGKNIQYFGAGTRLSVL.

The chain recombines TRBV20-1 with TRBJ2-3; TRBD2 aligns across 10 bases. In germline, CDR1 is DFQATT, CDR2 SNEGSKA (reference sequence). The V gene end was trimmed by 5 bases and the J gene end by 10 bases; junction bases not matched to a gene: 15. This CDR3 has 15 amino acids. The DNA of the CDR3 is TGCAGTGCTTTAGCCGGGACTAGCGCGGCCAGTGCGCAGTATTTT. Its protein product is CSALAGTSAASAQYF.

V usage is TRBV24-1 and J usage is TRBJ2-5; 13 bases map to TRBD2. The CDR3 is made up of 16 amino acids. V shed 5 bases and J 0 bases; nucleotides not matched to a gene: 2. CDR1 KGHDR and CDR2 SFDVKD come from the germline V gene. The CDR3 nucleotides read TGTGCCACCAGTGGTGGACTAGCGGGAGACCAAGAGACCCAGTACTTC. This sequence encodes CATSGGLAGDQETQYF.

This clonotype has a count of ten or more. This sequence joins TRBV24-1 and TRBJ2-5; D is undetermined. Trimming pared 2 bases from V and 4 bases from J, leaving 10 bases between. The CDR3 consists of 14 residues. Germline assignment: CDR1 KGHDR and CDR2 SFDVKD. The CDR3 sequence: CATSDSGPGETQYF. In nucleotides, the CDR3 is TGTGCCACCAGTGATTCCGGGCCCGGAGAGACCCAGTACTTC.

This clonotype was seen repeatedly, ten times or more. The V gene is TRBV5-6, the J gene TRBJ2-5, with TRBD2 matching over 9 bases. The CDR3 is made up of 18 amino acids. CDR1 and CDR2 (germline): SGHDT, YYEEEE. V trimming: 3 bases; J trimming: 4 bases; junction bases outside the gene matches: 16. The CDR3 nucleotides are TGTGCCAGCAGCTGGGTGACCCGTAGCGGGAGTTCGCGAGAGACCCAGTACTTC. Its translation is CASSWVTRSGSSRETQYF.

The V gene is TRBV7-8, the J gene TRBJ2-7; a weak D match, TRBD1 (5 bases). The CDR3 runs 14 residues. Germline CDR1 is SGHVS and CDR2 is FQNEAQ. Trimming took off 2 bases at V and 1 base at J, with 9 bases between the two ends. CDR3 protein: CASSLLDTSYEQYF. CDR3 DNA: TGTGCCAGCAGCTTATTGGACACATCCTACGAGCAGTACTTC.

This clonotype was found many times. This chain links TRBV29-1 with TRBJ1-1; D possibly corresponds to TRBD1 (6 bases). The germline CDR1 and CDR2 sequences are SQVTM and ANQGSEA. V lost 0 bases, J lost 1 base, and 9 bases lay in between. There are 14 residues in the CDR3. As DNA, the CDR3 is TGCAGCGTTGAAGAGCCGGACAGGAACACTGAAGCTTTCTTT. Its protein product is CSVEEPDRNTEAFF.

This clonotype has a handful of counts. V gene TRBV5-1 combines with J gene TRBJ2-5; TRBD2 aligns across 8 bases. The CDR3 is 16 amino acids. The trim removed 1 base at V and 4 bases at J, leaving 9 bases unmatched. The germline V gene has CDR1 SGHRS and CDR2 YFSETQ. The CDR3 sequence is CASSLQASSGRETQYF. CDR3 DNA sequence: TGCGCCAGCAGCTTGCAAGCGTCTAGCGGGCGAGAGACCCAGTACTTC.

The gene calls are TRBV7-2 and TRBJ2-4; TRBD1 is a possible D gene (6 bases). The CDR3 loop spans 14 amino acids. Germline V gives CDR1 SGHTA, CDR2 FQGNSA. V was trimmed by 2 bases and J by 5 bases, leaving 10 bases between them. The CDR3 DNA follows: TGTGCCAGCAGCTTACAGGGGCGTCAAAACATTCAGTACTTC. Protein sequence: CASSLQGRQNIQYF.

This chain links TRBV3-1 with TRBJ2-1; 14 nucleotides agree with TRBD2. The CDR3 contains 19 residues. Germline-derived CDR1 and CDR2 are LGHDT and YNNKEL (reference sequence). With V trimmed by 4 bases and J by 1 base, 9 bases remained unmatched. In DNA, the CDR3 is TGTGCCAGCAGCCCATACGGGACTAGCGGGAGTCAGTCCTACAATGAGCAGTTCTTC. Translated: CASSPYGTSGSQSYNEQFF.